This TCR beta chain was sequenced during a study of cytomegalovirus exposure and HLA in healthy donors. Produced via immunoSEQ multiplex PCR; TCRdb's table is partial and in-frame only. The sample yields fewer than 200,000 clones, 85% seen once. This TCR came from a man aged 18 to 30 in good health and CMV-seropositive. Sequencing was performed on PBMCs.

CDR3 region: CASSFSRYEQFF. CDR3 in DNA: TGTGCCAGCAGCTTTTCCCGTTATGAGCAGTTCTTC. V usage is TRBV7-8 and J usage is TRBJ2-1; D uncertain. CDR1 and CDR2 from the germline V gene are SGHVS and FQNEAQ. V was shortened by 3 bases and J by 8 bases, with 8 bases between the two germline ends. The CDR3 covers 12 residues.